This TCR beta chain is from a study of cytomegalovirus exposure and HLA in healthy donors. It was with 60 Vbeta and 13 Jbeta primers that the PCR ran. Profiling relied on immunoSEQ multiplex PCR, and the TCRdb table lists in-frame clones only, not all of them. The sample has around 170,000 clones, approximately 80% seen once. Germline V gene data show CDR1 as SGHRS and CDR2 as YFSETQ. After removal of 4 bases from V and 2 bases from J, the junction contained 9 bases not matched to a gene. The CDR3 covers 16 residues. The sequence derives from a woman between 18 and 30 years old in good health and CMV-seronegative. This sequence joins TRBV5-1 and TRBJ2-3; TRBD1 matches at 8 bases. The sample comprised PBMCs. The chain's CDR3 is CASSTGGLGATDTQYF. DNA for the CDR3: TGCGCCAGCAGCACAGGGGGGTTGGGGGCCACAGATACGCAGTATTTT.